This paragraph reports one T cell receptor (beta chain). The antigen is not known. V gave up 6 bases and J gave up 8 bases; unmatched junction bases: 13. Germline V gives CDR1 MGHRA, CDR2 YSYEKL. The CDR3 is made up of 16 amino acids. The data were obtained in a study of T cell responses to AZD1222 COVID-19 vaccine. Study context: Both about-4-week and about-12-week second-dose recipients were combined.

TCRdb's table, derived via immunoSEQ multiplex PCR, lists solely in-frame clones and lacks some. The data contain about 110,000 clones, 88% of them seen just once; the ten biggest clones take up 1.6%. Study findings and constraints: Across spike, vaccine-associated CD4 TCRs were found, dominant at 160-218 and 743-854. A mostly white British donor set with more females was recruited, and clonal diversity was possibly underestimated. Seropositive status at baseline applied to only 5 to 7 AZD1222 recipients.

The rearrangement joins TRBV4-1 to TRBJ2-1, with 10 nucleotides matching TRBD2. This sequence was found in an adult in good health. This specimen was peripheral blood, taken on day 0 of AZD1222 vaccination. The CDR3 here is CASRARLAGEVDEQFF. CDR3 DNA: TGCGCCAGCAGGGCCAGGCTAGCGGGAGAGGTGGATGAGCAGTTCTTC.